Listed here are 6 T cell receptor beta chains from one sample, sequenced in a study of tumor-infiltrating lymphocytes in primary liver carcinoma. A primer matching the constant region was used to make TCR beta cDNA from approximately 520 ng of total RNA. Three rounds of nested multiplex PCR with slightly modified ARM-PCR produced TCR beta libraries. For approximately 11 cycles apiece, the opening two PCR rounds ran with TRBV1-TRBV30 forward primers and a C-beta reverse primer. TCRdb independently ran MiXCR on the multiplex PCR reads; one entry per CDR3 protein. The sample includes approximately 330,000 distinct CDR3 sequences, around 60% of them seen just once. Out of unsorted whole blood came the blood RNA, and germline DNA was extracted as well. The specimen sequenced was peripheral blood. These receptor sequences come from a man aged 40-49 years with primary liver carcinoma and hepatitis B virus infection.

About this clonotype itself: Being one base from a much bigger clone, this may be a read error. This sequence joins TRBV4-2 and TRBJ2-1; 9 nucleotides line up with TRBD2. Germline CDR1 reads LGHNA; CDR2 reads YNFKEQ. With 5 bases clipped from V and 6 bases from J, the junction kept 11 bases outside the gene matches. The length of the CDR3 is 16 residues. CDR3 sequence (DNA): TGTGCCAGCAGCAAGGACCAACTAGCGGGTGGCAATGAGCAGTTCTTC. Protein sequence: CASSKDQLAGGNEQFF.

This rearrangement joins TRBV12-3 or TRBV12-4 to TRBJ2-2; D is ambiguous. The CDR3 contains 12 residues. Trimming took off 9 bases at V and 8 bases at J, with 13 bases between the two ends. This CDR3 reads CASSSDGGELFF. The CDR3 nucleotides are TGTGCCAGTAGCTCCGATGGTGGGGAGCTGTTTTTT.

A single count supports this clonotype. The chain couples TRBV12-3 or TRBV12-4 to TRBJ2-1; 9 bases are a match to TRBD2. CDR3 length equals 14 residues. Germline trimming cut 5 bases from V and 6 bases from J; bases unmatched to any gene: 5. In nucleotides, the CDR3 is TGTGCCAGCAGTCCCTCTAGCGGGGTCAATGAGCAGTTCTTC. Protein product: CASSPSSGVNEQFF.

With regard to this clonotype: One base away lies a much larger clone, so this may be a sequencing read error. The rearrangement uses TRBV5-1 and TRBJ2-3; the match to TRBD1 covers 11 bases. From germline, CDR1 is SGHRS and CDR2 YFSETQ. The CDR3 spans 16 residues. The J segment lost 1 base and the V segment lost 4 bases, leaving 5 bases of the junction unmatched. The CDR3 sequence: CASSAGTGGGTDTQYF. The CDR3 bases are TGCGCCAGCAGCGCCGGGACAGGGGGGGGCACAGATACGCAGTATTTT.

Concerning this clonotype: The junction and the germline gene differ at one end; a read error may be behind it. The chain is built from TRBV11-2 and TRBJ2-5; unclear D gene. This CDR3 is built from 13 residues. CDR1 and CDR2 from the germline V gene are SGHAT and FQNNGV. In DNA, the CDR3 is TGTGCCAGCAACTTACCTGCCTACGAGACCCAATACTTC. Residues: CASNLPAYETQYF.

As to this clonotype: Because the CDR3's place on the DNA is in doubt, the DNA is left out and the CDR3 is given as listed by TCRdb. This chain joins TRBV11-1 and TRBJ2-3; TRBD1, the D gene given by the table, was not confirmed from the DNA. The CDR3 is 16 amino acids in total, end residues counted. From germline, CDR1 is SGHAT and CDR2 FQDESV (reference sequence). The CDR3 loop is CANNYYCQGGTDTQYF.